A single TCR beta chain is shown here with its context. In the authors' methods: Reference gene primer amplification gave nucleated cell count estimates. Libraries were prepared by immunoSEQ multiplex PCR; TCRdb keeps only in-frame clonotypes and omits some of them. That table gives V, J and clone size, and the DNA gave D and trimming. This sample yields about 84,000 clones, of which over 60% are seen a single time; 6.5% to 9% belongs to the top ten. This record belongs to a study of blood T cell repertoires in COVID-19. Background on the study: Researchers got acute and convalescent COVID-19 samples from the United States, Italy and Spain. PBMCs, B-cell-depleted T cells, or T cells were the source of the cDNA or gDNA that made up the material.

Sequencing input: peripheral blood. The source of this sequence is a man aged 70-80 years with acute or convalescent COVID-19.

The CDR3 nucleotides are TGCGCCAGCAGCCTCGGGACTAGCGGGAGAGAGACCCAGTACTTC. This translates into CASSLGTSGRETQYF. The rearrangement links TRBV4-1 to TRBJ2-5; 14 positions match TRBD2. The CDR3 covers 15 residues. Losses at the gene ends were 4 bases for V and 4 bases for J; bases not matched to a gene: 2. Germline-derived CDR1 and CDR2 are MGHRA and YSYEKL.